This T cell receptor beta chain was documented in a study of blood T cell repertoires in COVID-19. The data were produced by immunoSEQ multiplex PCR, yet TCRdb's version contains in-frame clones alone and is incomplete. The sample records around 150,000 clones, roughly 90% being singletons. The CDR3 extends over 17 amino acids. From germline, CDR1 is SGHAT and CDR2 FQNNGV. V shed 1 base, J shed 1 base, and the junction held 6 bases outside the gene matches. Material for sequencing was peripheral blood. The TCR sequence derives from a young man with acute or convalescent COVID-19. The chain recombines TRBV11-2 with TRBJ2-4, with TRBD2 identical over 8 bases. The CDR3 DNA reads TGTGCCAGCAGCTTAGTAGCTAGCGGGTTGGCCAAAAACATTCAGTACTTC. It codes for CASSLVASGLAKNIQYF.